The 5 T cell receptor beta chains reported below all come from one sample, sequenced in a study of identical twins. TCRdb reprocessed the 5' RACE reads with MiXCR, giving one entry per CDR3 protein. The sample consists of about 430,000 distinct CDR3 sequences, roughly 20% of them appearing once. The sequencing input was naive T cells sorted from blood. The receptors come from a man in his forties or fifties in good health.

This clonotype was detected many times. The chain combines TRBV4-2 with TRBJ1-5, with TRBD1 as a possible D gene (5 bases). Germline CDR1 LGHNA, CDR2 YNFKEQ. The CDR3 has 15 amino acids. With 0 bases removed from V and 7 bases from J, the gap between germline ends came to 13 bases. CDR3 coding DNA: TGTGCCAGCAGCCAAGATTGGCAGGGAGCCCAGCCCCAGCATTTT. This sequence encodes CASSQDWQGAQPQHF.

This clonotype was seen ten or more times. The genes are TRBV29-1 and TRBJ2-2; D is possibly TRBD1 or TRBD2 (5 bases each). The CDR3 totals 12 residues. Germline V gene lookup returns CDR1 SQVTM and CDR2 ANQGSEA. With 4 bases removed from V and 3 bases from J, the gap between germline ends came to 6 bases. For the CDR3, the DNA is TGCAGCGTTGTGGGGGACACCGGGGAGCTGTTTTTT. The encoded protein is CSVVGDTGELFF.

The rearrangement links TRBV14 to TRBJ2-1; 8 nucleotides match TRBD2. The germline V gene has CDR1 SGHDN and CDR2 FVKESK. After removal of 0 bases from V and 8 bases from J, the junction contained 9 bases not matched to a gene. The CDR3 is 16 residues long. This CDR3 is CASSQDFGGALDEQFF. The CDR3 nucleotides are TGTGCCAGCAGCCAAGACTTCGGGGGGGCCCTCGATGAGCAGTTCTTC.

V usage is TRBV12-3 or TRBV12-4 and J usage is TRBJ2-1; 9 nucleotides agree with TRBD2. CDR3 length: 16 amino acids. V was clipped by 5 bases and J by 8 bases; unmatched bases: 13. In DNA form, the CDR3 reads TGTGCCAGCAGTACCTTAGCGGGAGTCCCCCAGGATGAGCAGTTCTTC. Translated, it gives CASSTLAGVPQDEQFF.

This rearrangement joins TRBV29-1 to TRBJ2-6; 8 nucleotides agree with TRBD1. CDR1 SQVTM and CDR2 ANQGSEA come from the germline V gene. This CDR3 spans 18 amino acids. Unmatched junction bases numbered 7, after V lost 0 bases and J lost 0 bases. The CDR3 loop reads CSVEDRTGPYSGANVLTF. The CDR3 nucleotides read TGCAGCGTTGAAGATCGGACAGGGCCTTACTCTGGGGCCAACGTCCTGACTTTC.